This is a list of T cell receptor beta chains from one sample in a study of post-analysis software for immune sequencing data. A single record per CDR3 protein comes from TCRdb applying MiXCR to the PCR reads. Among 820,000 or so distinct CDR3 sequences listed, roughly 50% were seen once. Sequencing was carried out using blood. Receptors originate from a girl between 10 and 17 years old with multiple sclerosis. CDR3s include the opening cysteine and the closing phenylalanine or tryptophan. The order of the fields is V gene, D gene, J gene, clone size, CDR3 protein, CDR3 DNA. A D gene is named only where the DNA matches it firmly. A row's size may be missing; if present it is once, few, many or a size class.

v_gene: TRBV20-1
d_gene: TRBD1
j_gene: TRBJ1-5
abundance: few
CDR3aa: CSVPTGTGVNQPQHF
CDR3nt: TGCAGTGTTCCCACCGGGACAGGGGTCAATCAGCCCCAGCATTTT

v_gene: TRBV29-1
d_gene: TRBD2
j_gene: TRBJ2-1
abundance: .
CDR3aa: CSVDWRGGEQFF
CDR3nt: TGCAGCGTTGACTGGCGGGGAGGGGAGCAGTTCTTC

v_gene: TRBV2
d_gene: .
j_gene: TRBJ2-3
abundance: .
CDR3aa: CASSASPKVDTQYF
CDR3nt: TGTGCCAGCAGTGCTAGTCCCAAGGTAGATACGCAGTATTTT

v_gene: TRBV7-2
d_gene: .
j_gene: TRBJ2-7
abundance: few
CDR3aa: CASSLEAPTLSEQYF
CDR3nt: TGTGCCAGCAGCTTAGAGGCCCCAACCCTATCCGAGCAGTACTTC

v_gene: TRBV5-1
d_gene: .
j_gene: TRBJ2-1
abundance: .
CDR3aa: CASSLDGSHVNEQFF
CDR3nt: TGCGCCAGCAGCTTGGACGGATCGCACGTCAATGAGCAGTTCTTC

v_gene: TRBV20-1
d_gene: .
j_gene: TRBJ2-5
abundance: few
CDR3aa: CSARDGRTVQETQYF
CDR3nt: TGCAGTGCTAGAGATGGAAGGACGGTCCAAGAGACCCAGTACTTC

v_gene: TRBV9
d_gene: .
j_gene: TRBJ2-3
abundance: .
CDR3aa: CASSGRENTDTQYF
CDR3nt: TGTGCCAGCAGCGGGCGGGAAAACACAGATACGCAGTATTTT

v_gene: TRBV12-3/TRBV12-4
d_gene: TRBD1
j_gene: TRBJ2-5
abundance: .
CDR3aa: CASSFRQGWETQYF
CDR3nt: TGTGCCAGCAGTTTTCGACAGGGTTGGGAGACCCAGTACTTC

v_gene: TRBV20-1
d_gene: TRBD2
j_gene: TRBJ2-1
abundance: .
CDR3aa: CSARPSGGSSYNEQFF
CDR3nt: TGCAGTGCTAGACCTAGCGGGGGGAGCTCCTACAATGAGCAGTTCTTC

v_gene: TRBV12-3/TRBV12-4
d_gene: .
j_gene: TRBJ1-2
abundance: .
CDR3aa: CALRERRGYTF
CDR3nt: TGTGCCCTGCGGGAGCGCAGAGGCTACACCTTC

v_gene: TRBV29-1
d_gene: .
j_gene: TRBJ1-1
abundance: .
CDR3aa: CSVERAQNTEAFF
CDR3nt: TGCAGCGTTGAGAGGGCCCAGAACACTGAAGCTTTCTTT

v_gene: TRBV29-1
d_gene: TRBD1
j_gene: TRBJ1-2
abundance: .
CDR3aa: CSVGGQGELYGYTF
CDR3nt: TGCAGCGTTGGAGGACAGGGTGAACTCTATGGCTACACCTTC

v_gene: TRBV7-3
d_gene: .
j_gene: TRBJ1-2
abundance: few
CDR3aa: CASSPAVGYGYTF
CDR3nt: TGTGCCAGCAGCCCTGCAGTGGGCTATGGCTACACCTTC

v_gene: TRBV9
d_gene: .
j_gene: TRBJ2-5
abundance: few
CDR3aa: CASRQVFVPETQYF
CDR3nt: TGTGCCAGCAGGCAGGTGTTCGTCCCCGAGACCCAGTACTTC

v_gene: TRBV6-2/TRBV6-3
d_gene: TRBD1
j_gene: TRBJ2-4
abundance: few
CDR3aa: CASNSEGAETKNIQYF
CDR3nt: TGTGCCAGCAATAGTGAGGGGGCCGAAACCAAAAACATTCAGTACTTC

v_gene: TRBV7-2
d_gene: .
j_gene: TRBJ2-7
abundance: few
CDR3aa: CASSFEGTTRVEQYF
CDR3nt: TGTGCCAGCAGCTTCGAAGGGACCACTCGGGTCGAGCAGTACTTC

v_gene: TRBV5-1
d_gene: .
j_gene: TRBJ2-2
abundance: .
CDR3aa: CASSLRPGHQNTGELFF
CDR3nt: TGCGCCAGCAGCTTGAGGCCGGGACACCAGAACACCGGGGAGCTGTTTTTT

v_gene: TRBV15
d_gene: TRBD1
j_gene: TRBJ2-6
abundance: .
CDR3aa: CATSRGQGHSGANVLTF
CDR3nt: TGTGCCACCAGCAGGGGACAGGGACACTCTGGGGCCAACGTCCTGACTTTC

v_gene: TRBV20-1
d_gene: .
j_gene: TRBJ1-2
abundance: once
CDR3aa: CSARSSLSWTSNYGYTF
CDR3nt: TGCAGTGCTAGAAGTTCTCTTTCATGGACGTCCAACTATGGCTACACCTTC

v_gene: TRBV9
d_gene: .
j_gene: TRBJ2-7
abundance: .
CDR3aa: CASSSMGGATDEQYF
CDR3nt: TGTGCCAGCAGCTCAATGGGGGGGGCGACGGACGAGCAGTACTTC

v_gene: TRBV2
d_gene: TRBD1
j_gene: TRBJ2-6
abundance: .
CDR3aa: CAIGQGTLSGANVLTF
CDR3nt: TGTGCCATAGGACAGGGGACCCTCTCTGGGGCCAACGTCCTGACTTTC

v_gene: TRBV29-1
d_gene: TRBD1
j_gene: TRBJ1-1
abundance: .
CDR3aa: CSAHRGGEAFF
CDR3nt: TGCAGCGCTCACAGGGGAGGTGAAGCTTTCTTT

v_gene: TRBV7-9
d_gene: TRBD2
j_gene: TRBJ2-5
abundance: .
CDR3aa: CASSLTSGSQETQYF
CDR3nt: TGTGCCAGCAGCCTGACTAGCGGGAGCCAAGAGACCCAGTACTTC

v_gene: TRBV5-6
d_gene: .
j_gene: TRBJ2-1
abundance: few
CDR3aa: CASSLSSSASYNEQFF
CDR3nt: TGTGCCAGCAGCTTGTCTAGCTCCGCTTCCTACAATGAGCAGTTCTTC

v_gene: TRBV7-6
d_gene: .
j_gene: TRBJ1-5
abundance: few
CDR3aa: CASSRGQAGNQPQHF
CDR3nt: TGTGCCAGCAGCCGAGGGCAGGCAGGGAATCAGCCCCAGCATTTT

v_gene: TRBV18
d_gene: .
j_gene: TRBJ2-1
abundance: .
CDR3aa: CASSPLGQYDEQFF
CDR3nt: TGTGCCAGCTCACCTCTCGGACAGTACGATGAGCAGTTCTTC

v_gene: TRBV27
d_gene: TRBD2
j_gene: TRBJ2-1
abundance: .
CDR3aa: CASSLVAGLSYNEQFF
CDR3nt: TGTGCCAGCAGTTTGGTAGCGGGATTGTCCTACAATGAGCAGTTCTTC

v_gene: TRBV27
d_gene: TRBD1
j_gene: TRBJ1-5
abundance: .
CDR3aa: CASSDRTGGYQPQHF
CDR3nt: TGTGCCAGCAGTGACCGGACAGGGGGATATCAGCCCCAGCATTTT

v_gene: TRBV20-1
d_gene: .
j_gene: TRBJ2-7
abundance: .
CDR3aa: CSAPNPFSYEQYF
CDR3nt: TGCAGTGCCCCAAACCCGTTCTCCTACGAGCAGTACTTC

v_gene: TRBV6-4
d_gene: .
j_gene: TRBJ2-7
abundance: .
CDR3aa: CASSEEGDMTYEQYF
CDR3nt: TGTGCCAGCAGTGAAGAGGGGGATATGACCTACGAGCAGTACTTC

v_gene: TRBV29-1
d_gene: .
j_gene: TRBJ1-1
abundance: .
CDR3aa: CSAPSSGNTEAFF
CDR3nt: TGCAGCGCTCCATCGTCGGGGAACACTGAAGCTTTCTTT

v_gene: TRBV6-4
d_gene: TRBD2
j_gene: TRBJ2-1
abundance: few
CDR3aa: CASSMASGEGEQFF
CDR3nt: TGTGCCAGCAGTATGGCTAGCGGGGAGGGCGAGCAGTTCTTC

v_gene: TRBV20-1
d_gene: TRBD2
j_gene: TRBJ2-3
abundance: .
CDR3aa: CSASMISGGAADTQYF
CDR3nt: TGCAGTGCTAGCATGATTAGCGGGGGGGCTGCAGATACGCAGTATTTT

v_gene: TRBV20-1
d_gene: .
j_gene: TRBJ2-7
abundance: .
CDR3aa: CSGVRIGYEQYF
CDR3nt: TGCAGTGGGGTTAGGATTGGCTACGAGCAGTACTTC

v_gene: TRBV3-1
d_gene: TRBD1
j_gene: TRBJ2-7
abundance: few
CDR3aa: CASSQVTGQGVNEQYF
CDR3nt: TGTGCCAGCAGCCAAGTTACAGGGCAGGGGGTGAACGAGCAGTACTTC

v_gene: TRBV6-5
d_gene: .
j_gene: TRBJ1-2
abundance: few
CDR3aa: CASSYRGPYGYTF
CDR3nt: TGTGCCAGCAGTTACAGGGGCCCCTATGGCTACACCTTC

v_gene: TRBV15
d_gene: TRBD1
j_gene: TRBJ1-1
abundance: .
CDR3aa: CATSRLWDRTNTEAFF
CDR3nt: TGTGCCACCAGCAGACTTTGGGACAGGACGAACACTGAAGCTTTCTTT

v_gene: TRBV27
d_gene: .
j_gene: TRBJ2-5
abundance: .
CDR3aa: CASSLEGPGTQYF
CDR3nt: TGTGCCAGCAGTTTGGAAGGGCCGGGGACCCAGTACTTC

v_gene: TRBV4-2
d_gene: .
j_gene: TRBJ2-7
abundance: .
CDR3aa: CASSRNRDEQYF
CDR3nt: TGTGCCAGCAGCCGAAACAGGGACGAGCAGTACTTC

v_gene: TRBV6-5
d_gene: TRBD1
j_gene: TRBJ1-1
abundance: .
CDR3aa: CASSPLRARDRGKAFF
CDR3nt: TGTGCCAGCAGTCCGCTACGTGCCCGGGACAGGGGGAAAGCTTTCTTT

v_gene: TRBV7-6
d_gene: .
j_gene: TRBJ2-1
abundance: .
CDR3aa: CASSLAQAGDEQFF
CDR3nt: TGTGCCAGCAGCTTAGCGCAGGCCGGCGATGAGCAGTTCTTC

v_gene: TRBV19
d_gene: .
j_gene: TRBJ1-2
abundance: .
CDR3aa: CASSTKRQFSANYGYTF
CDR3nt: TGTGCCAGTAGTACAAAGCGACAGTTCTCAGCTAACTATGGCTACACCTTC

v_gene: TRBV18
d_gene: TRBD1
j_gene: TRBJ2-7
abundance: .
CDR3aa: CASSPPWGQVSYEQYF
CDR3nt: TGTGCCAGCTCACCACCGTGGGGACAGGTCTCCTACGAGCAGTACTTC

v_gene: TRBV5-1
d_gene: TRBD1
j_gene: TRBJ1-2
abundance: .
CDR3aa: CASSPGQGNNGYTF
CDR3nt: TGCGCCAGCAGCCCAGGACAGGGAAACAATGGCTACACCTTC

v_gene: TRBV2
d_gene: .
j_gene: TRBJ2-7
abundance: .
CDR3aa: CASRRIAYEQYF
CDR3nt: TGTGCCAGCAGGAGGATCGCCTACGAGCAGTACTTC

v_gene: TRBV7-3
d_gene: .
j_gene: TRBJ2-3
abundance: .
CDR3aa: CASSLSGQPTDTQYF
CDR3nt: TGTGCCAGCAGCTTGAGTGGACAGCCCACAGATACGCAGTATTTT

v_gene: TRBV29-1
d_gene: TRBD1
j_gene: TRBJ2-7
abundance: few
CDR3aa: CSVRTGGTGYEQYF
CDR3nt: TGCAGCGTGCGGACAGGGGGGACGGGGTACGAGCAGTACTTC

v_gene: TRBV10-3
d_gene: .
j_gene: TRBJ1-1
abundance: .
CDR3aa: CAISESMTGTEAFF
CDR3nt: TGTGCCATCAGTGAGTCTATGACGGGCACTGAGGCTTTCTTT